The 8 T cell receptor beta chains in this list originate from one sample, sequenced in a study of naive and memory T cell subsets. Both TRBC1 and TRBC2 were covered by a beta constant-region primer of two equimolar oligonucleotides. The ligated cDNA underwent four PCR rounds using SP2 and nested alpha and beta constant-region primers. TCRdb redid the calling of the UMI-ligation and nested PCR reads with MiXCR, one entry per CDR3 protein. Here the sample spans more than 95,000 distinct CDR3 sequences, roughly 14% being singletons. Findings and limits, study-wide: Especially in CD8 cells, naive repertoires contained a few larger clonotypes, possibly CD45RA-re-expressing memory cells.

Their antigens remain unidentified. The sequenced sample consisted of naive CD8+ T cells from blood. The source is a human donor in good health.

The chain recombines TRBV21-1 with TRBJ2-1; the tabulated D call, TRBD1, remains unverified against the DNA. TRBV21-1 is classified as a pseudogene. The CDR3 has 14 amino acids. CDR3 sequence: CASTRRPGRDEQFF. The CDR3 nucleotides read TGTGCCAGCACCAGGCGCCCCGGGAGGGATGAGCAGTTCTTC.

V and J are TRBV12-3 or TRBV12-4 and TRBJ1-2, with D possibly being TRBD1 (5 bases). The CDR3 length is 12 residues. Trimming left V 5 bases short and J 11 bases short, with 15 bases between. The CDR3 is CASSTGARHYTF. The CDR3 nucleotides read TGTGCCAGCAGTACCGGGGCTCGACATTACACCTTC.

This chain links TRBV2 with TRBJ2-7; either TRBD1 or TRBD2 may fit D (5 bases each). The CDR3 spans 15 residues. With 9 bases removed from V and 2 bases from J, the gap between germline ends came to 20 bases. Looked up from germline, CDR1 is SNHLY and CDR2 is FYNNEI. Here the CDR3 reads CASGPPRDGTYEQYF. In nucleotides, the CDR3 is TGTGCCAGTGGCCCTCCCCGGGACGGTACCTACGAGCAGTACTTC. Variable domain in full (rest from reference TRBV2 and TRBJ2-7): EPEVTQTPSHQVTQMGQEVILRCVPISNHLYFYWYRQILGQKVEFLVSFYNNEISEKSEIFDDQFSVERPDGSNFTLKIRSTKLEDSAMYFCASGPPRDGTYEQYFGPGTRLTVT.

Notes on this clonotype: A much larger clone lies one base from this, so it may be a read error. The V and J genes are TRBV7-9 and TRBJ1-1, with 7 bases identical to TRBD1. V lost 2 bases to trimming and J lost 5 bases; unmatched junction nucleotides: 2. CDR3 length: 13 amino acids. Germline CDR1 and CDR2: SEHNR and FQNEAQ (reference sequence). This chain's CDR3 is CASSLNRGTEAFF. The CDR3 nucleotides read TGTGCCAGCAGCTTAAACAGGGGAACTGAAGCTTTCTTT.

This clonotype has ten or more counts. V and J are TRBV14 and TRBJ2-7; the D is unclear. Germline-derived CDR1 and CDR2 are SGHDN and FVKESK. Trimming took off 0 bases at V and 6 bases at J, with 9 bases between the two ends. The length of the CDR3 is 13 residues. CDR3 protein: CASSQDLLGEQYF. The CDR3, as DNA: TGTGCCAGCAGCCAAGATTTATTGGGCGAGCAGTACTTC.

The rearrangement joins TRBV18 to TRBJ1-1; no reliable D call. The germline V gene has CDR1 KGHSH and CDR2 LQKENI. The V gene lost 0 bases and the J gene lost 3 bases, with 8 bases spanning the gap. The CDR3 is 14 amino acids. The CDR3 coding sequence is TGTGCCAGCTCACCACCGGTCGGAGACACTGAAGCTTTCTTT. Translating gives CASSPPVGDTEAFF.

This clonotype was counted only a few times. V is TRBV7-9 and J is TRBJ2-7, with TRBD2 matching over 8 bases. The germline gives CDR1 SEHNR, CDR2 FQNEAQ (reference sequence). This CDR3 is built from 15 residues. Trimming removed 7 bases from V and 1 base from J; junction bases left unmatched: 9. The CDR3 here is CASTRGGGLSYEQYF. The CDR3 DNA sequence: TGTGCCAGCACCCGGGGGGGCGGTTTGTCCTACGAGCAGTACTTC. The variable domain in full, with the rest retrieved from reference TRBV7-9 and TRBJ2-7, is DTGVSQNPRHKITKRGQNVTFRCDPISEHNRLYWYRQTLGQGPEFLTYFQNEAQLEKSRLLSDRFSAERPKGSFSTLEIQRTEQGDSAMYLCASTRGGGLSYEQYFGPGTRLTVT.

The chain has TRBV7-9 and TRBJ2-1; D is ambiguous. The V gene's germline CDR1 is SEHNR and CDR2 FQNEAQ (reference sequence). Trimming removed 6 bases at V and 5 bases at J, with 11 bases between. The CDR3 runs to 13 residues. CDR3 DNA sequence: TGTGCCAGCAGGAAAGGAGTGAACAATGAGCAGTTCTTC. It translates to CASRKGVNNEQFF.